This T cell receptor beta chain was identified in a study of blood T cell repertoires in COVID-19. Study as a whole: Samples of COVID-19 (acute and convalescent) were obtained from the United States, Italy and Spain. In each case, the material was cDNA or gDNA derived from T cells, B-cell-depleted T cells, or PBMCs.

The assay was immunoSEQ multiplex PCR, and TCRdb's table has in-frame clones only and misses some. The table includes a few hundred thousand clones, approximately 90% detected once. This clone came up a few times. Germline CDR1 is LNHDA and CDR2 is SQIVND (reference sequence). V gave up 1 base and J gave up 3 bases, with 10 bases separating them. CDR3 size: 14 residues. It was during active infection that Seattle patients were enrolled and then longitudinally followed. The rearrangement uses TRBV19 and TRBJ2-7, with D maybe TRBD2 (7 bases). The TCR sequence derives from a man younger than 35 with COVID-19, enrolled during active disease. The material sequenced was peripheral blood. The CDR3 here is CASSIAGGYYEQYF. CDR3 nucleotides: TGTGCCAGTAGTATAGCGGGGGGCTACTACGAGCAGTACTTC. The full variable domain, completed using reference TRBV19 and TRBJ2-7, is DGGITQSPKYLFRKEGQNVTLSCEQNLNHDAMYWYRQDPGQGLRLIYYSQIVNDFQKGDIAEGYSVSREKKESFPLTVTSAQKNPTAFYLCASSIAGGYYEQYFGPGTRLTVT.